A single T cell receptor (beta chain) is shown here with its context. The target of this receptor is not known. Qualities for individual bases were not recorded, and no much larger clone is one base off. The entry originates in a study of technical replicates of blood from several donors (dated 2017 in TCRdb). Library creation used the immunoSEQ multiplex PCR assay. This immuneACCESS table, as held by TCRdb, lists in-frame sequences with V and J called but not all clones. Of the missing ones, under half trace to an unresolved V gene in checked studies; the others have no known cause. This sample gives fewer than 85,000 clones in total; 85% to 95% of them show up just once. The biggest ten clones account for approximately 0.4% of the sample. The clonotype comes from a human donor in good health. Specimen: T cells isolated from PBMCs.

The DNA sequence follows: TGTGCCAGCAGCGGGACATATGGGACGGAGGCCGCCAAAAACATTCAGTACTTC. This yields the protein CASSGTYGTEAAKNIQYF. The V and J segments used are TRBV5-8 and TRBJ2-4; TRBD1 is possibly the D segment (6 matching bases). The CDR3 measures 18 amino acids from cysteine to phenylalanine. Here the CDR3 DNA is all that survives: 54 bases in frame from base 1. The germline V gene sets CDR1 to SGHTS and CDR2 to YDEGEE. The V and J ends are trimmed by 4 bases and 1 base, leaving 21 bases between them.